Listed below are T cell receptor beta chains from one sample, sequenced in a study of T cell repertoires in cytomegalovirus infection. One entry per CDR3 protein results from TCRdb running MiXCR on the reads. The sample holds around 540,000 distinct CDR3 sequences, around 35% seen once. These receptors' targets are unknown. The input for sequencing was cultured PBMCs, taken from culture after CMV antigen stimulation. The receptors were gathered from a human donor in good health (CMV status not recorded). Some clones in this sample may be carry-over from other donors' samples. Both conserved end residues are part of each CDR3. The order of the fields is D gene, V gene, J gene, clone size, CDR3 protein, CDR3 DNA. A D gene is named only where the DNA matches it firmly. Not every row has a clone size; where given, it reads once, few, many or a size class.

D gene: TRBD2; V gene: TRBV20-1; J gene: TRBJ2-3; clone size: .; CDR3 protein: CSAESSGSTDTQYF; CDR3 DNA: TGCAGTGCGGAATCTAGCGGGAGCACAGATACGCAGTATTTT
D gene: .; V gene: TRBV10-2; J gene: TRBJ1-1; clone size: .; CDR3 protein: CASSLSRTNTEAFF; CDR3 DNA: TGCGCCAGCAGTTTGTCCAGGACGAACACTGAAGCTTTCTTT
D gene: .; V gene: TRBV29-1; J gene: TRBJ2-7; clone size: .; CDR3 protein: CSVGLPPPYEQYF; CDR3 DNA: TGCAGCGTTGGACTGCCACCTCCCTACGAGCAGTACTTC
D gene: .; V gene: TRBV9; J gene: TRBJ1-6; clone size: many; CDR3 protein: CASSADGTSSYNSPLHF; CDR3 DNA: TGTGCCAGCAGCGCTGACGGCACGAGCTCCTATAATTCACCCCTCCACTTT
D gene: .; V gene: TRBV28; J gene: TRBJ2-1; clone size: .; CDR3 protein: CASSLTAISYNEQFF; CDR3 DNA: TGTGCCAGCAGTTTAACGGCGATCTCCTACAATGAGCAGTTCTTC
D gene: .; V gene: TRBV12-3/TRBV12-4; J gene: TRBJ2-3; clone size: few; CDR3 protein: CASSLPGGRTDTQYF; CDR3 DNA: TGTGCCAGCAGCCTACCCGGGGGGCGGACAGATACGCAGTATTTT
D gene: .; V gene: TRBV14; J gene: TRBJ1-6; clone size: .; CDR3 protein: CASSRMRDSPLHF; CDR3 DNA: TGTGCCAGCAGCCGGATGAGAGATTCACCCCTCCACTTT
D gene: .; V gene: TRBV12-5; J gene: TRBJ2-5; clone size: few; CDR3 protein: CASGPGATMYQETQYF; CDR3 DNA: TGTGCTAGTGGTCCTGGGGCTACCATGTACCAAGAGACCCAGTACTTC
D gene: TRBD1; V gene: TRBV19; J gene: TRBJ1-6; clone size: .; CDR3 protein: CATRGDRENSPLHF; CDR3 DNA: TGTGCCACCCGGGGGGACAGGGAGAATTCACCCCTCCACTTT
D gene: .; V gene: TRBV15; J gene: TRBJ2-3; clone size: .; CDR3 protein: CATSREANRMSTDTQYF; CDR3 DNA: TGTGCCACCAGCAGAGAGGCTAATCGGATGAGCACAGATACGCAGTATTTT
D gene: .; V gene: TRBV19; J gene: TRBJ2-1; clone size: .; CDR3 protein: CASSIGGGVYNEQFF; CDR3 DNA: TGTGCCAGTAGTATTGGTGGAGGGGTCTACAATGAGCAGTTCTTC
D gene: TRBD1; V gene: TRBV6-2/TRBV6-3; J gene: TRBJ2-6; clone size: few; CDR3 protein: CASSSTGAGANVLTF; CDR3 DNA: TGTGCCAGCAGTTCGACAGGGGCTGGGGCCAACGTCCTGACTTTC
D gene: TRBD1; V gene: TRBV7-6; J gene: TRBJ2-7; clone size: .; CDR3 protein: CASSLAPRGLGEQYF; CDR3 DNA: TGTGCCAGCAGCTTAGCTCCCAGGGGGCTCGGGGAGCAGTACTTC
D gene: TRBD2; V gene: TRBV5-1; J gene: TRBJ2-1; clone size: .; CDR3 protein: CASSGTSGVEQFF; CDR3 DNA: TGCGCCAGCAGCGGAACTAGCGGGGTTGAGCAGTTCTTC
D gene: .; V gene: TRBV19; J gene: TRBJ1-5; clone size: .; CDR3 protein: CASSRGQGYQPQHF; CDR3 DNA: TGTGCCAGTAGTCGCGGGCAGGGTTATCAGCCCCAGCATTTT
D gene: TRBD1; V gene: TRBV7-2; J gene: TRBJ2-3; clone size: .; CDR3 protein: CASSLGQGRGLEYF; CDR3 DNA: TGTGCCAGCAGCTTGGGACAGGGGCGGGGGTTGGAGTATTTT
D gene: .; V gene: TRBV6-2/TRBV6-3; J gene: TRBJ2-5; clone size: many; CDR3 protein: CASTTRERGETQYF; CDR3 DNA: TGTGCCAGCACGACACGTGAGAGGGGAGAGACCCAGTACTTC
D gene: .; V gene: TRBV25-1; J gene: TRBJ2-3; clone size: .; CDR3 protein: CASTNLAGPTDTQYF; CDR3 DNA: TGTGCCAGCACGAACCTGGCGGGACCCACAGATACGCAGTATTTT
D gene: .; V gene: TRBV30; J gene: TRBJ2-1; clone size: .; CDR3 protein: CAWSLSWSSSYNEQFF; CDR3 DNA: TGTGCCTGGAGTTTGTCTTGGTCTAGCTCCTACAATGAGCAGTTCTTC
D gene: TRBD1; V gene: TRBV6-2/TRBV6-3; J gene: TRBJ1-5; clone size: .; CDR3 protein: CASKWWGQNQPQHF; CDR3 DNA: TGTGCCAGCAAATGGTGGGGACAGAATCAGCCCCAGCATTTT
D gene: TRBD2; V gene: TRBV7-2; J gene: TRBJ2-2; clone size: many; CDR3 protein: CASSHRLAGVGGELFF; CDR3 DNA: TGTGCCAGCAGCCACCGACTAGCGGGAGTCGGCGGGGAGCTGTTTTTT